The sequence of this T cell receptor beta chain was determined in a study of blood T cell repertoires in COVID-19. Study-level information: Material from acute and convalescent COVID-19 was sourced from the United States, Italy and Spain.

Seattle patients were enrolled while actively infected and followed longitudinally. In the authors' workflow: From reference gene primer amplification, estimates of nucleated cell counts were derived. Clones were read by immunoSEQ multiplex PCR, and TCRdb kept only the in-frame ones, dropping some. V, J and clone size are those of that table, while D and trimming were read from the DNA. In the table there are fewer than 600,000 clones, 85% to 90% of which are singletons. J was trimmed by 0 bases and V by 2 bases; bases with no gene match: 7. CDR1 is MNHEY, CDR2 SMNVEV, per germline (reference sequence). The CDR3 sequence is 17 residues long.

The rearrangement uses TRBV27 and TRBJ2-1, with TRBD2 matching over 7 bases. The sample was peripheral blood. This TCR was sampled from a man in his late teens or twenties with COVID-19, enrolled during active disease. The CDR3 reads CASSLVVAGNSYNEQFF. CDR3 nucleotides: TGTGCCAGCAGTTTAGTGGTAGCGGGTAACTCCTACAATGAGCAGTTCTTC.